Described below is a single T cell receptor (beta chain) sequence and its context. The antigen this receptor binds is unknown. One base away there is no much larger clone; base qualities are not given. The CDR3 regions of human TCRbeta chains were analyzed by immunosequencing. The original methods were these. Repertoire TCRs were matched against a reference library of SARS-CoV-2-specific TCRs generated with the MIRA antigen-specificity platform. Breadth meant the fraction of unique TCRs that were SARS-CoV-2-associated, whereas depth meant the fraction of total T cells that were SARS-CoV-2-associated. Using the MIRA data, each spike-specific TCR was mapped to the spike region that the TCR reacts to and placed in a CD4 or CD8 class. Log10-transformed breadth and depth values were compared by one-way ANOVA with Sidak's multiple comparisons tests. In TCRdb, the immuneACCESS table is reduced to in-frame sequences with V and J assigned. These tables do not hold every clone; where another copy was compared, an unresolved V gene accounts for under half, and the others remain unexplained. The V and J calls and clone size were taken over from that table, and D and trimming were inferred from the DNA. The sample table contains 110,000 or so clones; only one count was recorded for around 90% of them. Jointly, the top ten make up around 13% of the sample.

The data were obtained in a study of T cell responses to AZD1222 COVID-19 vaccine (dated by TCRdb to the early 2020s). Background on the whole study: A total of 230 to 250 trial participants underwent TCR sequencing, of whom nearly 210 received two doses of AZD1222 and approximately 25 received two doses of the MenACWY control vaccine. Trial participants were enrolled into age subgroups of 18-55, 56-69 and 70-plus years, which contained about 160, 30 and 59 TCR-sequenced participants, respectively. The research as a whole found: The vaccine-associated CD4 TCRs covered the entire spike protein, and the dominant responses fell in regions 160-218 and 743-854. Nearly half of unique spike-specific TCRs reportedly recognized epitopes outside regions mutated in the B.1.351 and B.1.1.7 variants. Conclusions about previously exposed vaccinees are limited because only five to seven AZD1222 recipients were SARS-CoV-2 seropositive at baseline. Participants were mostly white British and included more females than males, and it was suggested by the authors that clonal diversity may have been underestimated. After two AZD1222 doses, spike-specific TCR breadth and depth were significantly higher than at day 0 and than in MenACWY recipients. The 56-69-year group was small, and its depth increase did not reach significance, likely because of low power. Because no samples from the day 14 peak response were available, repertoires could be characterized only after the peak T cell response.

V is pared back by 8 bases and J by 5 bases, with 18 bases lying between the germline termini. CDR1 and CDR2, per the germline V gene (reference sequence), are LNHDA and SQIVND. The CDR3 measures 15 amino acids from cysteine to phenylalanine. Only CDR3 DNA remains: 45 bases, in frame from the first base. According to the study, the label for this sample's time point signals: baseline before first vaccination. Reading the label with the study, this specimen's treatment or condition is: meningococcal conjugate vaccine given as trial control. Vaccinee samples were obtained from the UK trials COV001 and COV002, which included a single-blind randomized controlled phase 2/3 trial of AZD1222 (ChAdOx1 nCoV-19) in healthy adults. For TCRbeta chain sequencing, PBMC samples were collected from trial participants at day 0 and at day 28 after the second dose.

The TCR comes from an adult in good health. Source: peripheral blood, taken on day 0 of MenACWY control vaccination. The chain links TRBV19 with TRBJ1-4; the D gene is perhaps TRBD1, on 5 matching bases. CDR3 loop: CASRPGVVWNEKLFF. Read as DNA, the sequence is TGTGCCAGTCGACCGGGGGTAGTCTGGAATGAAAAACTGTTTTTT.